These T cell receptor beta chains were read from a single sample in a study of response to subunit inactivated influenza vaccine. MiXCR, run by TCRdb on the RT-PCR reads, gives a single entry per CDR3 protein. The sample contains roughly 710,000 distinct CDR3 sequences, approximately 15% of which appear only once. The source was PBMCs from blood, collected about 14 days before vaccination. Source of these receptors: a middle-aged man who received an inactivated influenza vaccine. Both conserved end residues are part of each CDR3. D genes are given only for firm matches. Size is omitted from some rows. Given values are once, few, many or a class for expanded clones.

size	D	J	V	CDR3	DNA
many	NA	TRBJ2-2	TRBV7-9	CASSHTGKNTGELFF	TGTGCCAGCAGCCACACCGGGAAGAACACCGGGGAGCTGTTTTTT
few	TRBD2	TRBJ2-2	TRBV7-6	CASSLTGTSGGFTGELFF	TGTGCCAGCAGCCTAACCGGGACTAGCGGGGGGTTCACCGGGGAGCTGTTTTTT
NA	NA	TRBJ2-3	TRBV4-2	CASSQDVASGTDTQYF	TGCGCCAGCAGCCAAGATGTAGCTAGCGGCACAGATACGCAGTATTTT
few	TRBD1	TRBJ1-5	TRBV28	CASSLRTGFFGAPQHF	TGTGCCAGCAGTTTACGGACAGGGTTCTTTGGGGCGCCCCAGCATTTT
few	NA	TRBJ1-1	TRBV28	CASSPIFIGGAYAFF	TGTGCCAGCAGCCCCATTTTTATCGGGGGCGCGTACGCTTTCTTT
NA	TRBD2	TRBJ2-3	TRBV7-9	CASSFLAGLTDTQYF	TGTGCCAGCAGCTTTCTAGCGGGCCTCACAGATACGCAGTATTTT
NA	TRBD1	TRBJ1-4	TRBV5-1	CASRPDRDGEKLFF	TGCGCCAGCAGACCGGACAGGGATGGCGAAAAACTGTTTTTT
NA	TRBD1	TRBJ1-4	TRBV7-2	CASSLGQGGYEKLFF	TGTGCCAGCAGCTTAGGTCAGGGGGGTTATGAAAAACTGTTTTTT
NA	TRBD2	TRBJ2-1	TRBV6-1	CASTTSGPSYNEQFF	TGTGCCAGCACGACTAGCGGGCCGAGTTACAATGAGCAGTTCTTC
few	NA	TRBJ2-2	TRBV2	CASDVTSNTGELFF	TGTGCCAGTGATGTGACAAGCAACACCGGGGAGCTGTTTTTT
once	NA	TRBJ2-2	TRBV6-2/TRBV6-3	CASSYTYPNKGELFF	TGTGCCAGCAGTTACACCTATCCCAATAAAGGGGAGCTGTTTTTT
NA	NA	TRBJ2-5	TRBV5-1	CASGLGQQETQYF	TGCGCCAGCGGCCTCGGACAGCAAGAGACCCAGTACTTC
many	NA	TRBJ2-3	TRBV7-6	CASSPHKGGLITDTQYF	TGTGCCAGCAGCCCGCACAAAGGAGGGTTGATCACAGATACGCAGTATTTT
few	NA	TRBJ2-3	TRBV20-1	CSAGRTSKDTQYF	TGCAGTGCTGGCAGAACTAGCAAAGATACGCAGTATTTT
NA	NA	TRBJ2-7	TRBV20-1	CSAEQGGSAQYF	TGCAGTGCTGAACAGGGTGGGTCCGCGCAGTACTTC
few	NA	TRBJ2-2	TRBV5-1	CASCVRSANTGELFF	TGCGCCAGCTGTGTCCGGTCCGCGAACACCGGGGAGCTGTTTTTT
NA	TRBD1	TRBJ1-5	TRBV4-1	CASSQEAGGQPQHF	TGCGCCAGCAGCCAAGAGGCAGGGGGTCAGCCCCAGCATTTT
NA	NA	TRBJ2-6	TRBV20-1	CSARSRRDGGFEANVLTF	TGCAGTGCTAGATCTCGAAGGGACGGAGGTTTTGAGGCCAACGTCCTGACTTTC
NA	NA	TRBJ1-1	TRBV11-1	CASSLLGDSYLKNTEAFF	TGTGCCAGCAGCTTACTCGGCGACAGCTATCTAAAGAACACTGAAGCTTTCTTT
few	NA	TRBJ2-7	TRBV3-1	CASSQGVGWYEQYF	TGTGCCAGCAGCCAAGGGGTGGGGTGGTACGAGCAGTACTTC
NA	NA	TRBJ2-1	TRBV29-1	CSADEFRGNEQFF	TGCAGCGCCGACGAATTTAGGGGCAATGAGCAGTTCTTC
many	TRBD2	TRBJ2-5	TRBV12-3/TRBV12-4	CASSLELAGRQETQYF	TGTGCCAGCAGTTTAGAACTAGCGGGGCGTCAAGAGACCCAGTACTTC
NA	TRBD1	TRBJ1-1	TRBV7-2	CASSQGTGGVLSTEAFF	TGTGCCAGCAGCCAGGGGACAGGGGGCGTCCTATCTACTGAAGCTTTCTTT